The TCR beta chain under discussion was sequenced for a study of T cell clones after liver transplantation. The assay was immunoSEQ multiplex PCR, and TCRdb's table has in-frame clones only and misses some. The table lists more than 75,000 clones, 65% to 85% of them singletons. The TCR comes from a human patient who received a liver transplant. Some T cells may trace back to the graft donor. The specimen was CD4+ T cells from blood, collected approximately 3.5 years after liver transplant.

CDR3 nucleotide sequence: TGTGCCAGTTCCCGGGACAGGGACCACGAGCAGTACTTC. It yields the protein CASSRDRDHEQYF. V usage is TRBV27 and J usage is TRBJ2-7, with 9 bases identical to TRBD1. J lost 5 bases, V lost 9 bases, and 8 bases had no gene match. Germline CDR1 and CDR2: MNHEY and SMNVEV (reference sequence). This CDR3 has 13 residues.